This T cell receptor beta chain was documented in a study of T cells in Graves' hyperthyroidism and ophthalmopathy. On the study more broadly: Before any treatment, at initial diagnosis, peripheral blood was collected. Overall study findings and caveats: The majority of expanded thyroid clonotypes above 0.001 also appeared in blood.

The definition of stable Graves' hyperthyroidism was no ophthalmopathy progression within 18 months. Patients aged 18 to 65 with hyperthyroidism were newly diagnosed, with duration under 2 months. Remarks on this clonotype: The antigen remains undetermined.

There were TCR beta CDR3 regions amplified from RNA transcripts. Researchers ran a first-round RT-PCR on the TCR CDR3 using the HTBI primer set. Using its own MiXCR run on the multiplex PCR reads, TCRdb lists one record per CDR3 protein. The repertoire holds about 400,000 distinct CDR3 sequences, about a sixth seen once, with approximately 7.5% in the top ten. In germline, CDR1 is MGHRA, CDR2 YSYEKL. The CDR3 runs 15 residues. V lost 0 bases and J lost 6, with 11 bases in between. Sequencing was carried out using blood. The chain recombines TRBV4-1 with TRBJ2-2; maybe TRBD1 (5 bases). This receptor was obtained from a woman in her late teens or twenties with Graves' hyperthyroidism. In nucleotides, the CDR3 is TGCGCCAGCAGCCAAGAAAGGACAACCGCCGGGGAGCTGTTTTTT. This encodes CASSQERTTAGELFF.